The next 30 T cell receptor beta chains were all read from a single sample in a study of shared clonotypes between healthy human individuals. The assay was immunoSEQ multiplex PCR, and TCRdb's table has in-frame clones only and misses some. The sample has a few million clones; approximately 93% are singletons. The specimen was naive CD4+ T cells from PBMCs. The subset: CD45RA+ positively selected. These receptors were obtained from a man between 18 and 29 years old in good health. Some clones in this sample may be carry-over from other donors' samples.

This chain uses TRBV9 with TRBJ1-3; a weak D match, TRBD1 (6 bases). The germline CDR1 and CDR2 sequences are SGDLS and YYNGEE. The CDR3 consists of 16 residues. V shed 0 bases and J shed 2 bases, with 12 bases lying between them. CDR3 loop: CASSVGGGWAGNTIYF. Written as DNA, the CDR3 is TGTGCCAGCAGCGTAGGTGGGGGCTGGGCTGGAAACACCATATATTTT.

A single count supports this clone. This chain links TRBV11-2 with TRBJ2-2; 7 bases match TRBD2. With 7 bases clipped from V and 1 base from J, the junction kept 15 bases outside the gene matches. In germline, CDR1 is SGHAT, CDR2 FQNNGV. The CDR3 has 18 amino acids. The CDR3 DNA reads as TGTGCCAGCAAGACAGCGGGATCCTCGGGGTTGAACACCGGGGAGCTGTTTTTT. It encodes CASKTAGSSGLNTGELFF.

The CDR3 DNA is TGTGCCAGCAGTTTAGTGGGCAGCCTAAGCAATCAGCCCCAGCATTTT. Translation: CASSLVGSLSNQPQHF. The V gene is TRBV28, the J gene TRBJ1-5; D remains unclear. V gave up 2 bases and J gave up 1 base, with 12 bases separating them. The germline V gene has CDR1 MDHEN and CDR2 SYDVKM. CDR3 length: 16 amino acids. Looking up the rest from reference TRBV28 and TRBJ1-5 gives the full variable domain: DVKVTQSSRYLVKRTGEKVFLECVQDMDHENMFWYRQDPGLGLRLIYFSYDVKMKEKGDIPEGYSVSREKKERFSLILESASTNQTSMYLCASSLVGSLSNQPQHFGDGTRLSIL.

V gene TRBV2 combines with J gene TRBJ2-1, with unresolved D. This CDR3 comprises 14 residues. Germline values: CDR1 SNHLY, CDR2 FYNNEI. The V end was cut by 7 bases, the J end by 2 bases, with 12 bases between. For the CDR3, the DNA is TGTGCCAGCATTCGCGGAAACCCCTACAATGAGCAGTTCTTC. Its translation is CASIRGNPYNEQFF. Filled out from reference TRBV2 and TRBJ2-1, the complete variable domain reads EPEVTQTPSHQVTQMGQEVILRCVPISNHLYFYWYRQILGQKVEFLVSFYNNEISEKSEIFDDQFSVERPDGSNFTLKIRSTKLEDSAMYFCASIRGNPYNEQFFGPGTRLTVL.

The chain links TRBV5-4 to TRBJ1-2, with a tentative D call TRBD1 (5 bases). The CDR3 is 16 amino acids. Trimming took 0 bases from V and 1 from J, leaving 13 bases between them. The V gene's germline CDR1 is SGHNT and CDR2 YYREEE (reference sequence). This chain's CDR3 is CASSLGGGALNYGYTF. The CDR3 DNA sequence: TGTGCCAGCAGCTTGGGTGGAGGGGCGCTTAACTATGGCTACACCTTC. The complete variable domain, with remaining parts taken from reference TRBV5-4 and TRBJ1-2, reads ETGVTQSPTHLIKTRGQQVTLRCSSQSGHNTVSWYQQALGQGPQFIFQYYREEENGRGNFPPRFSGLQFPNYSSELNVNALELDDSALYLCASSLGGGALNYGYTFGSGTRLTVV.

V and J are TRBV28 and TRBJ2-7; a possible D gene is TRBD1 (6 bases). The germline gives CDR1 MDHEN, CDR2 SYDVKM. The CDR3 totals 15 residues. V lost 6 bases and J lost 3, with 18 bases in between. CDR3 sequence (DNA): TGTGCCAGCAGGGGACGGACAGATCTAAACTACGAGCAGTACTTC. This encodes CASRGRTDLNYEQYF.

A note on this clone: The same CDR3 can be traced to other DNA sequences in this sample. The chain combines TRBV7-2 with TRBJ2-7; 7 bases agree with TRBD1. This CDR3 contains 15 residues. Trimming at V came to 5 bases and at J to 1 base, leaving 8 bases not matched to a gene. CDR1 is SGHTA, CDR2 FQGNSA, per germline. The CDR3 sequence: CASSLRGRGSYEQYF. The DNA for the CDR3 is TGTGCCAGCAGCCTGAGAGGCAGGGGGTCCTACGAGCAGTACTTC.

The rearrangement joins TRBV5-1 to TRBJ2-1, with no clear D. The V end was cut by 4 bases, the J end by 9 bases, with 11 bases between. There are 12 residues in the CDR3. The germline CDR1 and CDR2 sequences are SGHRS and YFSETQ. The CDR3 coding sequence is TGCGCCAGCAGCGATCCACTCGGTGAGCAGTTCTTC. Amino acids: CASSDPLGEQFF.

This clone was detected only a few times. The chain combines TRBV18 with TRBJ1-1; TRBD1 matches at 10 bases. J lost 1 base, V lost 6 bases, and 5 bases had no gene match. The length of the CDR3 is 15 residues. Germline CDR1 is KGHSH and CDR2 is LQKENI. The CDR3 DNA follows: TGTGCCAGCTCTGGGACAGGGGCCCGGAACACTGAAGCTTTCTTT. Translated: CASSGTGARNTEAFF.

Notes on this clone: Other DNA sequences of this sample code for an identical CDR3. The chain combines TRBV5-1 with TRBJ1-1, with D maybe TRBD1 (5 bases). The CDR3 runs to 14 residues. Germline CDR1 and CDR2: SGHRS and YFSETQ. Trimming took 0 bases from V and 4 from J, leaving 10 bases between them. The CDR3 nucleotides read TGCGCCAGCAGCTTGGAGGGGAGGCTCACTGAAGCTTTCTTT. The encoded protein is CASSLEGRLTEAFF. Complete variable domain (other parts from reference TRBV5-1 and TRBJ1-1): KAGVTQTPRYLIKTRGQQVTLSCSPISGHRSVSWYQQTPGQGLQFLFEYFSETQRNKGNFPGRFSGRQFSNSRSEMNVSTLELGDSALYLCASSLEGRLTEAFFGQGTRLTVV.

This clone has more than one count but fewer than ten. The rearrangement links TRBV4-3 to TRBJ2-7; D gene uncertain. V dropped 0 bases and J dropped 6 bases, with 9 bases sitting between them. Germline V lookup: CDR1 LGHNA, CDR2 YSLEER. The CDR3 is 13 residues long. The CDR3 nucleotides read TGCGCCAGCAGCCAAGAGGTACCGAGCGAGCAGTACTTC. Its translation is CASSQEVPSEQYF.

The V call is TRBV7-9, the J call TRBJ1-4, with D possibly being TRBD1 (5 bases). V lost 1 base and J 5 bases, leaving 11 bases between the germline ends. The CDR3 is 15 amino acids. CDR1 SEHNR and CDR2 FQNEAQ come from the germline V gene (reference sequence). As DNA, the CDR3 is TGTGCCAGCAGCTTAGACCCCGGGGGGAATGAAAAACTGTTTTTT. It translates to CASSLDPGGNEKLFF. Combining the CDR3 with reference TRBV7-9 and TRBJ1-4 gives the whole variable domain DTGVSQNPRHKITKRGQNVTFRCDPISEHNRLYWYRQTLGQGPEFLTYFQNEAQLEKSRLLSDRFSAERPKGSFSTLEIQRTEQGDSAMYLCASSLDPGGNEKLFFGSGTQLSVL.

The chain couples TRBV15 to TRBJ2-6; a weak D match, TRBD2 (6 bases). CDR3 length: 16 amino acids. Per germline, CDR1 LNHNV and CDR2 YYDKDF (reference sequence). V was pared by 5 bases and J by 2 bases, with 13 bases between. The CDR3 sequence: CATSRTVAAGANVLTF. For the CDR3, the DNA is TGTGCCACCAGCCGGACCGTAGCGGCTGGGGCCAACGTCCTGACTTTC. Drawing the rest from reference TRBV15 and TRBJ2-6, the complete variable domain is DAMVIQNPRYQVTQFGKPVTLSCSQTLNHNVMYWYQQKSSQAPKLLFHYYDKDFNNEADTPDNFQSRRPNTSFCFLDIRSPGLGDTAMYLCATSRTVAAGANVLTFGAGSRLTVL.

The chain carries TRBV7-2 and TRBJ2-1; TRBD1 matches 9 bases. Germline CDR1 reads SGHTA; CDR2 reads FQGNSA. This CDR3 contains 15 residues. The V gene end was trimmed by 6 bases and the J gene end by 0 bases; junction bases not matched to a gene: 3. CDR3 in DNA: TGTGCCAGCAGGACGACAGGGGGCTCCTACAATGAGCAGTTCTTC. Its protein product is CASRTTGGSYNEQFF. The complete variable domain, with remaining parts taken from reference TRBV7-2 and TRBJ2-1, reads GAGVSQSPSNKVTEKGKDVELRCDPISGHTALYWYRQSLGQGLEFLIYFQGNSAPDKSGLPSDRFSAERTGGSVSTLTIQRTQQEDSAVYLCASRTTGGSYNEQFFGPGTRLTVL.

The chain has TRBV4-1 and TRBJ1-5; D uncertain. This CDR3 comprises 14 residues. Per the germline V gene, CDR1 is MGHRA and CDR2 is YSYEKL. V lost 4 bases and J 4 bases, leaving 11 bases between the germline ends. CDR3 protein: CASSPLSPNQPQHF. CDR3 sequence (DNA): TGCGCCAGCAGCCCCTTAAGTCCGAATCAGCCCCAGCATTTT.

The genes are TRBV7-6 and TRBJ2-1, with no clear D. With 2 bases removed from V and 4 bases from J, the gap between germline ends came to 3 bases. CDR3 length equals 12 residues. CDR1 and CDR2 from the germline V gene are SGHVS and FNYEAQ. CDR3 sequence: CASSLNYNEQFF. CDR3 in DNA: TGTGCCAGCAGCTTAAATTACAATGAGCAGTTCTTC.

A note on this clone: A junction boundary mismatches the germline segment, possibly from a read error. The rearrangement links TRBV11-1 to TRBJ2-7; 13 bases fit TRBD2. The CDR3 is made up of 15 amino acids. Per germline, CDR1 SGHAT and CDR2 FQDESV (reference sequence). CDR3 protein: CASSPGLAGPYAQYF. The CDR3 DNA sequence: TGTGCCAGCAGCCCGGGACTAGCGGGGCCCTACGCGCAGTACTTC.

The V and J genes are TRBV10-3 and TRBJ1-2; no reliable D call. Germline CDR1 ENHRY, CDR2 SYGVKD. CDR3 length: 12 amino acids. Trimming took off 8 bases at V and 2 bases at J, with 9 bases between the two ends. The DNA of the CDR3 is TGTGCCATCCTCGGAATGAACTATGGCTACACCTTC. Translating it yields CAILGMNYGYTF.

This clone was observed a single time. V gene TRBV7-8 combines with J gene TRBJ2-7, with D uncertain. The CDR3 contains 14 residues. V was clipped by 1 base and J by 4 bases, with 11 bases between them. Germline V gene sequence: CDR1 SGHVS, CDR2 FQNEAQ. DNA for the CDR3: TGTGCCAGCAGCTTAGTTTTTCCAGATTACGAGCAGTACTTC. This gives the protein CASSLVFPDYEQYF.

The V and J genes are TRBV14 and TRBJ1-1; D call uncertain. Germline V CDR1 and CDR2: SGHDN, FVKESK. The CDR3 has 15 residues. Trimming shortened V by 0 bases and J by 9 bases, and 17 bases separated the two germline ends. CDR3 residues: CASSQDGLPGLKAFF. The CDR3, as DNA: TGTGCCAGCAGCCAAGATGGACTACCTGGCCTAAAAGCTTTCTTT.

V is TRBV27 and J is TRBJ2-7, with 10 bases identical to TRBD1. Germline assignment: CDR1 MNHEY and CDR2 SMNVEV (reference sequence). V was clipped by 6 bases and J by 3 bases; unmatched bases: 8. The CDR3 is 15 residues long. The CDR3 coding sequence is TGTGCCAGCAGGCCTTTCGACAGGGGGCTCTACGAGCAGTACTTC. This translates into CASRPFDRGLYEQYF.

For this clone: Distinct nucleotide sequences in the sample also encode this CDR3. The chain couples TRBV5-1 to TRBJ2-7, with 8 nucleotides matching TRBD1. CDR1 and CDR2 from the germline V gene are SGHRS and YFSETQ. This CDR3 is 13 amino acids long. Trimming cost V 3 bases and J 5 bases; bases outside gene matches: 4. The CDR3 is CASSSGQGNEQYF. DNA for the CDR3: TGCGCCAGCAGCTCCGGACAGGGCAACGAGCAGTACTTC. The complete variable domain, with remaining parts taken from reference TRBV5-1 and TRBJ2-7, reads KAGVTQTPRYLIKTRGQQVTLSCSPISGHRSVSWYQQTPGQGLQFLFEYFSETQRNKGNFPGRFSGRQFSNSRSEMNVSTLELGDSALYLCASSSGQGNEQYFGPGTRLTVT.

As for this clone: Additional DNA sequences in this sample encode the identical CDR3. The chain carries TRBV6-5 and TRBJ2-7; D gene uncertain. Germline CDR1 MNHEY, CDR2 SVGAGI. This CDR3 has 13 amino acids. Trimming took 0 bases from V and 3 from J, leaving 6 bases between them. The CDR3 DNA is TGTGCCAGCAGTTACTCCGTTAACTACGAGCAGTACTTC. This gives the protein CASSYSVNYEQYF.

The V gene is TRBV7-2, the J gene TRBJ1-1; no clear D. Germline-derived CDR1 and CDR2 are SGHTA and FQGNSA. CDR3 length: 13 amino acids. Trimming shortened V by 2 bases and J by 6 bases, and 10 bases separated the two germline ends. The CDR3 DNA reads as TGTGCCAGCAGCTTAAGCAGGTGGGCTGAAGCTTTCTTT. Protein sequence: CASSLSRWAEAFF.

The chain joins TRBV29-1 to TRBJ1-1; D remains ambiguous. Germline V CDR1 and CDR2: SQVTM, ANQGSEA. CDR3 length: 12 amino acids. Deletions cut 4 bases from V and 2 bases from J, with 8 bases between. The CDR3 loop reads CSVVYRNTEAFF. The CDR3 nucleotides are TGCAGCGTTGTATACAGAAACACTGAAGCTTTCTTT.

The chain has TRBV7-9 and TRBJ1-5; a possible D gene is TRBD1 (5 bases). Germline V CDR1 and CDR2: SEHNR, FQNEAQ (reference sequence). This CDR3 comprises 15 residues. With 3 bases removed from V and 6 bases from J, the gap between germline ends came to 15 bases. The CDR3 region is CASSFLPGLGQPQHF. The CDR3 nucleotides read TGTGCCAGCAGCTTTCTCCCGGGGCTCGGTCAGCCCCAGCATTTT.

This clone was counted once. The rearrangement joins TRBV5-6 to TRBJ1-2; tentatively, D is TRBD1 (6 bases). Germline loops: CDR1 SGHDT, CDR2 YYEEEE. CDR3 length: 16 residues. The V and J ends lost 4 bases and 4 bases respectively, with 20 bases between them. CDR3: CASSVQGYRVPYGYTF. CDR3 nucleotides: TGTGCCAGCAGCGTACAGGGTTACCGTGTCCCCTATGGCTACACCTTC.

The chain employs TRBV15 and TRBJ2-2; 8 nucleotides match TRBD2. Unmatched junction bases numbered 10, after V lost 0 bases and J lost 4 bases. The length of the CDR3 is 18 residues. Per the germline V gene, CDR1 is LNHNV and CDR2 is YYDKDF (reference sequence). The CDR3 DNA follows: TGTGCCACCAGCAGAGATGGGGCGGGAGGCATTGGCACCGGGGAGCTGTTTTTT. It codes for CATSRDGAGGIGTGELFF.

As for this clone: Other DNA sequences in this sample translate to the same CDR3. The V and J genes are TRBV7-9 and TRBJ2-2; 10 bases are a match to TRBD2. Germline V gene sequence: CDR1 SEHNR, CDR2 FQNEAQ (reference sequence). V gave up 4 bases and J gave up 1 base; unmatched junction bases: 3. The CDR3 covers 16 residues. CDR3 bases: TGTGCCAGCAGCTATAGACTAGCGGGGAACACCGGGGAGCTGTTTTTT. Its translation is CASSYRLAGNTGELFF.

This clone occurred once. Other DNA sequences of this sample code for an identical CDR3. The rearrangement uses TRBV11-2 and TRBJ2-4; the D is unclear. The CDR3 totals 11 residues. V dropped 4 bases and J dropped 7 bases, with 5 bases sitting between them. In germline, CDR1 is SGHAT, CDR2 FQNNGV. Here the CDR3 reads CASSSVNIQYF. CDR3 nucleotides: TGTGCCAGCAGCTCCGTGAACATTCAGTACTTC.